This T cell receptor beta chain was sequenced during a study of cytomegalovirus exposure and HLA in healthy donors. Study observations and caveats: Overall, around 160 TCR beta chains were annotated as cytomegalovirus-associated. The records held CMV serostatus as the only immune exposure information.

Germline V gives CDR1 SGHRS, CDR2 YFSETQ. The CDR3 has 15 amino acids. With V trimmed by 4 bases and J by 9 bases, 7 bases remained unmatched. A word on this clone: Its antigen is not known.

The study ran its PCR with 60 Vbeta and 13 Jbeta primers. Only in-frame clones appear in the TCRdb table, and some are missing; sequencing was by immunoSEQ multiplex PCR. The sample shows 100,000 to 120,000 clones, approximately 80% of them seen only once. Input material: PBMCs. This TCR was sampled from a woman aged 18-30 years in good health and CMV-seronegative. The chain combines TRBV5-1 with TRBJ2-1; 13 positions agree with TRBD2. The CDR3 is CASSARLAGGAEQFF. Here the CDR3 DNA reads TGCGCCAGCAGCGCACGACTAGCGGGAGGAGCTGAGCAGTTCTTC. The variable domain in full, completed from reference TRBV5-1 and TRBJ2-1, reads KAGVTQTPRYLIKTRGQQVTLSCSPISGHRSVSWYQQTPGQGLQFLFEYFSETQRNKGNFPGRFSGRQFSNSRSEMNVSTLELGDSALYLCASSARLAGGAEQFFGPGTRLTVL.